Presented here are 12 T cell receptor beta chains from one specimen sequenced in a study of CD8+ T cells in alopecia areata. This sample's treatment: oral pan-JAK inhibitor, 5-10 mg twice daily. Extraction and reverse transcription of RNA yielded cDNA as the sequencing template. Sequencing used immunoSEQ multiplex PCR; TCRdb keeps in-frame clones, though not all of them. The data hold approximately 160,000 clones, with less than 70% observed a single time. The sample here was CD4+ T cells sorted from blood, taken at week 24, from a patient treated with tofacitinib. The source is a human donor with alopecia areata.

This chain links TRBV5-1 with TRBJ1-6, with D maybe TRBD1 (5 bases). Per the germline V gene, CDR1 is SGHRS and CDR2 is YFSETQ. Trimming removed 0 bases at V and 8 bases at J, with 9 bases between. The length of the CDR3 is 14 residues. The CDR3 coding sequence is TGCGCCAGCAGCTTGGAGGGGCGGGATTCACCCCTCCACTTT. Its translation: CASSLEGRDSPLHF.

CDR3 coding DNA: TGTGCCAGCAGCTCAAGGGGGGATCCCATAGCTTTCTTT. It specifies CASSSRGDPIAFF. The gene calls are TRBV5-4 and TRBJ1-1, with D maybe TRBD1 (6 bases). From germline, CDR1 is SGHNT and CDR2 YYREEE (reference sequence). The length of the CDR3 is 13 residues. V lost 3 bases to trimming and J lost 10 bases, with 16 bases between them.

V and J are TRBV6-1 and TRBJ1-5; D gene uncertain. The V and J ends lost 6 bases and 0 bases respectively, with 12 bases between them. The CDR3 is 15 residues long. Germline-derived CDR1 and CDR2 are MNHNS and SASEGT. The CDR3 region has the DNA TGTGCCAGCAGCCCAGGCGTTACTAGCAATCAGCCCCAGCATTTT. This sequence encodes CASSPGVTSNQPQHF.

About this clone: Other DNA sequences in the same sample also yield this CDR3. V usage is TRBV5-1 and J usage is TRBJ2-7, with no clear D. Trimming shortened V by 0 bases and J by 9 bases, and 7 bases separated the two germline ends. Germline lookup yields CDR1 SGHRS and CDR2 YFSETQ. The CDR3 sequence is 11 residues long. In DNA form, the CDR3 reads TGCGCCAGCAGCTTGGAAGGTGGGCAGTACTTC. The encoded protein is CASSLEGGQYF.

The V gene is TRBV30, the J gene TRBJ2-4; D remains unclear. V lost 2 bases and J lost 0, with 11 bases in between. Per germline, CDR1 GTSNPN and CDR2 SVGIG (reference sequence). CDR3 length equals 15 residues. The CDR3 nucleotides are TGTGCCTGGAGTCCCGGATCTCTAGCCAAAAACATTCAGTACTTC. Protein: CAWSPGSLAKNIQYF.

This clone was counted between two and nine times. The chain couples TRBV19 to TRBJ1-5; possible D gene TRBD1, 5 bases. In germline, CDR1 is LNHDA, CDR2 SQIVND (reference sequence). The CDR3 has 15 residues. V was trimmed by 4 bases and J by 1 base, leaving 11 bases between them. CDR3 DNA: TGTGCCAGTAGTAAGGCTTGGGGGAGCAATCAGCCCCAGCATTTT. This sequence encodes CASSKAWGSNQPQHF.

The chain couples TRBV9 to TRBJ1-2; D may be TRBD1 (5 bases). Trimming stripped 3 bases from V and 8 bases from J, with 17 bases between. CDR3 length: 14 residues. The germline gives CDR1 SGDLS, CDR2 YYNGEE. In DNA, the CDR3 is TGTGCCAGCAGCGGATCTGCGGGGGTTGGCGGCTACACCTTC. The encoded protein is CASSGSAGVGGYTF.

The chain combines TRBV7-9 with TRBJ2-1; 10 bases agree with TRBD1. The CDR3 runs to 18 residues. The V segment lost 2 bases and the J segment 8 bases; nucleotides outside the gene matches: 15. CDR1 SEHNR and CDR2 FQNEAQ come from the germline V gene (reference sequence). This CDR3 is CASSLLAAGQGIWDEQFF. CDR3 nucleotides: TGTGCCAGCAGCTTATTGGCCGCGGGACAGGGGATCTGGGATGAGCAGTTCTTC.

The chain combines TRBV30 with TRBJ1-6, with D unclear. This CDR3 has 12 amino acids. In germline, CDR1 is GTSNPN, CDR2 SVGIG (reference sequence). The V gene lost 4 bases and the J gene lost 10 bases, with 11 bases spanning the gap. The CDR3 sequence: CAWTLGRSPLHF. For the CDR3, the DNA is TGTGCCTGGACCCTAGGGCGGTCACCCCTCCACTTT.

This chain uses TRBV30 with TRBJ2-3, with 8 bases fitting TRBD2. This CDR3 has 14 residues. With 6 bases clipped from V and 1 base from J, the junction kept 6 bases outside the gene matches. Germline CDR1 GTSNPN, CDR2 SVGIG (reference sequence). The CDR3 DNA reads TGTGCCTGCCCCCGGCGGGGGGGCACAGATACGCAGTATTTT. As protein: CACPRRGGTDTQYF.

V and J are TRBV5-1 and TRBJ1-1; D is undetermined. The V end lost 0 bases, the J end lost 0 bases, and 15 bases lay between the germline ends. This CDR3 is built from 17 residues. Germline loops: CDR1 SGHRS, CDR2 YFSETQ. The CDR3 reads CASSLAKGRDLNTEAFF. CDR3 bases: TGCGCCAGCAGCTTGGCCAAAGGGAGGGATCTGAACACTGAAGCTTTCTTT.

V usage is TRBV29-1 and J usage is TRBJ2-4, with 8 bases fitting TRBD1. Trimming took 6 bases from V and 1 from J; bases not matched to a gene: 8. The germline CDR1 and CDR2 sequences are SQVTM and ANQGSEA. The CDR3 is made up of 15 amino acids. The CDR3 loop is CSVTTGGTAKNIQYF. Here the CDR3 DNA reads TGCAGCGTGACTACAGGGGGGACGGCCAAAAACATTCAGTACTTC.